The 17 T cell receptor beta chains reported below all come from one sample, sequenced in a study of graft-versus-host responses after intestinal transplantation. Using immunoSEQ multiplex PCR, the repertoire was profiled, and TCRdb retains in-frame clones only, with some absent. The sample has around 55,000 clones, roughly 90% seen once. Their antigens are not known. The specimen was unstimulated CD4+ T cells sorted from spleen or lymph node cells, collected before transplant. The receptor source for this set is a human donor who was the organ donor for an intestinal transplant.

The chain employs TRBV5-5 and TRBJ1-1; D unclear. Between the trimmed V and J ends, which lost 2 bases and 1 base, there was a span of 12 bases. CDR1 SGHKS and CDR2 YYEKEE come from the germline V gene (reference sequence). The CDR3 is 15 residues long. The CDR3 is CASSFTVPSNTEAFF. The CDR3 nucleotides read TGTGCCAGCAGCTTTACAGTACCGTCGAACACTGAAGCTTTCTTT.

The CDR3 region is CASSPSPGSDTQYF. CDR3 coding DNA: TGTGCCAGCAGCCCTAGCCCGGGGTCAGATACGCAGTATTTT. V gene TRBV13 combines with J gene TRBJ2-3; D perhaps matches TRBD2 (5 bases). Germline CDR1 reads PRHDT; CDR2 reads FYEKMQ (reference sequence). Trimming pared 5 bases from V and 4 bases from J, leaving 13 bases between. CDR3 length: 14 amino acids. Together with reference TRBV13 and TRBJ2-3, the CDR3 gives the full variable domain: AAGVIQSPRHLIKEKRETATLKCYPIPRHDTVYWYQQGPGQDPQFLISFYEKMQSDKGSIPDRFSAQQFSDYHSELNMSSLELGDSALYFCASSPSPGSDTQYFGPGTRLTVL.

The genes are TRBV2 and TRBJ1-5, with a possible D match to TRBD1 (5 bases). V was trimmed by 11 bases and J by 0 bases, leaving 11 bases between them. The CDR3 is 13 residues long. Germline CDR1 is SNHLY and CDR2 is FYNNEI. The CDR3 DNA sequence: TGTGCCTCCGGGGGGGATAGCAATCAGCCCCAGCATTTT. Translating it yields CASGGDSNQPQHF.

This clone occurred a few times. The chain links TRBV4-3 to TRBJ2-7; TRBD1 aligns across 8 bases. Germline V gene lookup returns CDR1 LGHNA and CDR2 YSLEER. With V trimmed by 8 bases and J by 3 bases, 3 bases remained unmatched. This CDR3 spans 12 amino acids. In DNA, the CDR3 is TGCGCCAGCGGGGACAGGAACTACGAGCAGTACTTC. It encodes CASGDRNYEQYF.

The chain has TRBV6-6 and TRBJ1-1; no firm D call. The germline CDR1 and CDR2 sequences are MNHNY and SVGAGI (reference sequence). V shed 5 bases and J shed 7 bases, with 8 bases lying between them. CDR3 length: 11 amino acids. CDR3 DNA: TGTGCCAGCAGTCCCTTAGTTGAAGCTTTCTTT. It encodes CASSPLVEAFF.

This rearrangement joins TRBV14 to TRBJ2-3, with 7 bases that match TRBD2. Germline V CDR1 and CDR2: SGHDN, FVKESK. V lost 2 bases and J lost 5; bases outside the gene matches: 4. CDR3 length: 14 residues. The CDR3 sequence is CASSQLLAGDTQYF. The CDR3 nucleotides are TGTGCCAGCAGCCAACTATTAGCGGGAGATACGCAGTATTTT.

The rearrangement links TRBV9 to TRBJ2-1, with D possibly TRBD1 on 6 matching bases. This CDR3 is built from 15 residues. The germline V and J ends were trimmed by 4 bases and 0 bases, with 11 bases remaining between them. The V gene's germline CDR1 is SGDLS and CDR2 YYNGEE. CDR3 protein: CASSPEGDSYNEQFF. DNA for the CDR3: TGTGCCAGCAGCCCTGAGGGGGACTCCTACAATGAGCAGTTCTTC.

The V and J genes are TRBV28 and TRBJ2-3; 7 bases map to TRBD2. The germline V gene has CDR1 MDHEN and CDR2 SYDVKM. The CDR3 length is 19 residues. V was pared by 6 bases and J by 2 bases, with 20 bases of the junction left unmatched. The CDR3 is CASSVYGMGRERDTDTQYF. The CDR3 DNA reads TGTGCCAGCAGCGTGTACGGGATGGGGCGGGAGAGGGACACAGATACGCAGTATTTT.

This clone appeared once. The CDR3 nucleotides read TGTGCCAGCAGCCCATCCCTCACGAGCGGGAGATACGAGCAGTACTTC. Residues: CASSPSLTSGRYEQYF. The V call is TRBV7-2, the J call TRBJ2-7, with 8 bases aligning to TRBD2. Germline V gene lookup returns CDR1 SGHTA and CDR2 FQGNSA. The CDR3 is 16 amino acids. The V gene end was trimmed by 5 bases and the J gene end by 4 bases; junction bases not matched to a gene: 13.

The V call is TRBV5-4, the J call TRBJ2-5, with 9 bases aligning to TRBD2. The CDR3 has 15 residues. V shed 4 bases and J 4 bases; nucleotides not matched to a gene: 8. CDR1 is SGHNT, CDR2 YYREEE, per germline (reference sequence). The CDR3 spells CASSTTQREVETQYF. The CDR3 DNA is TGTGCCAGCAGCACCACCCAGCGGGAGGTAGAGACCCAGTACTTC.

The J gene is TRBJ1-4, the V gene TRBV6-1; 7 nucleotides agree with TRBD1. The germline V gene has CDR1 MNHNS and CDR2 SASEGT. V shed 2 bases, J shed 8 bases, and the junction held 14 bases outside the gene matches. CDR3 length: 17 amino acids. The CDR3 spells CASSELYRGPGGEKLFF. DNA for the CDR3: TGTGCCAGCAGTGAACTGTACAGGGGACCCGGAGGCGAAAAACTGTTTTTT.

This chain links TRBV7-2 with TRBJ2-5; TRBD2 agrees at 9 bases. The CDR3 length is 16 residues. Germline lookup yields CDR1 SGHTA and CDR2 FQGNSA. After removal of 5 bases from V and 8 bases from J, the junction contained 15 bases not matched to a gene. The CDR3 nucleotides are TGTGCCAGCAGCCCGGCAGGCGGGACTAGCCGCGGAACCCAGTACTTC. This translates into CASSPAGGTSRGTQYF.

CDR3 sequence (DNA): TGTGCCAGCTCCCACCGGGACAGGGAACAGCAGTACTTC. Protein product: CASSHRDREQQYF. The chain uses TRBV18 and TRBJ2-7, with 9 bases fitting TRBD1. Germline V gene data show CDR1 as KGHSH and CDR2 as LQKENI. This CDR3 comprises 13 residues. V was clipped by 6 bases and J by 8 bases; unmatched bases: 8.

This clone occurred a few times. V is TRBV5-6 and J is TRBJ1-1; the D is unclear. The CDR3 is 13 residues long. Germline assignment: CDR1 SGHDT and CDR2 YYEEEE. V shed 1 base and J shed 4 bases, with 8 bases lying between them. The CDR3 protein is CASSLSRGTEAFF. DNA for the CDR3: TGTGCCAGCAGCTTGAGCCGGGGCACTGAAGCTTTCTTT.

The J gene is TRBJ2-2, the V gene TRBV5-1; maybe TRBD2 (5 bases). Germline V CDR1 and CDR2: SGHRS, YFSETQ. CDR3 length: 14 amino acids. V lost 0 bases, J lost 6 bases, and 9 bases lay in between. This chain's CDR3 is CASSLELGSGELFF. DNA for the CDR3: TGCGCCAGCAGCTTGGAACTAGGCTCCGGGGAGCTGTTTTTT. The whole variable domain, remainder taken from reference TRBV5-1 and TRBJ2-2, is KAGVTQTPRYLIKTRGQQVTLSCSPISGHRSVSWYQQTPGQGLQFLFEYFSETQRNKGNFPGRFSGRQFSNSRSEMNVSTLELGDSALYLCASSLELGSGELFFGEGSRLTVL.

The V gene is TRBV6-6, the J gene TRBJ2-1; possibly TRBD1 for D (6 bases). This CDR3 comprises 15 residues. V was shortened by 2 bases and J by 8 bases, with 16 bases between the two germline ends. Germline V CDR1 and CDR2: MNHNY, SVGAGI (reference sequence). CDR3 in amino acids: CASSYVPGENHEQFF. DNA of the CDR3: TGTGCCAGCAGTTACGTACCAGGGGAGAACCATGAGCAGTTCTTC.

CDR3 residues: CASSLGSGGVTGELFF. The CDR3 nucleotides are TGCGCCAGCAGCTTGGGTTCAGGGGGCGTCACCGGGGAGCTGTTTTTT. The chain recombines TRBV5-1 with TRBJ2-2; 8 positions match TRBD1. CDR3 size: 16 residues. Per germline, CDR1 SGHRS and CDR2 YFSETQ. The trim removed 0 bases at V and 4 bases at J, leaving 5 bases unmatched. The whole variable domain, filled in from reference TRBV5-1 and TRBJ2-2, reads KAGVTQTPRYLIKTRGQQVTLSCSPISGHRSVSWYQQTPGQGLQFLFEYFSETQRNKGNFPGRFSGRQFSNSRSEMNVSTLELGDSALYLCASSLGSGGVTGELFFGEGSRLTVL.